This TCR beta chain was sequenced for a study of identical twins (TCRdb year 2016). General notes on the study: To test whether fetal clonotypes persist, this study deep-sequenced TCR alpha and beta repertoires from monozygotic twins, from unrelated adults of various ages, and from cord blood. Replicate twin experiments were performed at different times using different library preparation protocols to rule out contamination.

Every donor was a healthy Caucasian. Three pairs of female monozygotic twins, all aged 18 to 29 years, made up the twin cohort. Positive isolation kits from Invitrogen were used to isolate the CD4+ and CD8+ T cell populations. Study-level results and caveats: Out-of-frame TCR alpha sequences shared between twins showed an excess of low generation-probability sequences compared with coincidental sharing between unrelated individuals. In monozygotic twins, out-of-frame TCR alpha sharing was systematically underestimated by recombination models, although the models agreed with sharing between unrelated individuals. Zero-insertion analyses could be partly confounded by invariant T cells such as MAIT and iNKT, though diverse VJ usage argued against such confounding for most clonotypes. Fewer insertions were carried by abundant cord blood beta clonotypes; a weaker similar trend was observed in young adult naive repertoires, while no such trend was observed in memory repertoires. The excess sharing between twins in beta out-of-frame sequences was weaker because fewer shared sequences reduced the signal-to-noise ratio. Conclusions relied on cross-sectional statistical analysis, since the same donors could not be followed over many years.

This clonotype was recorded many times. Its antigen is not yet known. No much larger clone is present one base from it, and per-base qualities are unavailable. The method was 5' RACE. The sequencer was an Illumina HiSeq 2000. A universal primer binding site was added through template switching, and the final cDNA carried a unique molecular identifier so that TCR cDNA molecules could be counted accurately. Specific primers in the conserved constant-segment region were used to synthesize first-strand cDNA for the TCR alpha and beta chains. To control for contamination, every cDNA library carried two barcodes: a SMART-Mk sample barcode plus Illumina barcodes. TruSeq adapter sequences along with Illumina sample barcodes were introduced in two successive PCR steps. The Illumina HiSeq platform was used with custom primers to sequence TCR alpha and beta cDNA libraries. Per the source publication's procedure: Unique molecular identifiers were extracted from raw reads with MiGEC, and CDR3 positions were determined with MiXCR. For each individual, recombination models were inferred using an EM algorithm with the repgenHMM and IGoR tools. Shared clonotypes were analyzed with the tcR package in R, and sharing was normalized by the product of cloneset sizes. To study raw recombination free of thymic and clonal selection effects, out-of-frame nonproductive sequences were analyzed. In-frame beta chains were kept once TCRdb had trimmed the public reads at Q25 with fastp and called clones with MiXCR. Merged by CDR3 protein, the rows form single entries marked with the most common genes and DNA. The V and J calls and clone size are TCRdb's, not the authors'. This sample is represented by 250,000 or so distinct CDR3 sequences; 6% to 8.5% of them were singletons. Less than 6.5% of the sample rests with the top ten.

Trimming accounts for 5 bases at V and 7 bases at J, while the number of junction bases matched to no gene is 8. Counted from cysteine to phenylalanine, this CDR3 has 15 amino acids. Only CDR3 DNA remains: 45 bases, in frame from the first base. CDR1 SGHDN and CDR2 FVKESK were looked up in the germline V gene. The same specimen was also included in a second study, on yellow fever vaccine responses in identical twins. As the second publication notes: The authors reported that the T cell response to vaccination in identical twins appeared partly convergent and partly personalized. Focusing on identical twins, the study followed the T cell clones that responded to the vaccine, and did so with precision.

Sequencing was performed on CD8+ T cells sorted from blood. This receptor chain uses TRBV14 and TRBJ1-5; the central 10 bases match TRBD1. The receptor was isolated from a woman under 30 in good health. The nucleotides are TGTGCCAGCAGCGAAAGCCGGGACAGGGGACAGCCCCAGCATTTT. It codes for CASSESRDRGQPQHF.